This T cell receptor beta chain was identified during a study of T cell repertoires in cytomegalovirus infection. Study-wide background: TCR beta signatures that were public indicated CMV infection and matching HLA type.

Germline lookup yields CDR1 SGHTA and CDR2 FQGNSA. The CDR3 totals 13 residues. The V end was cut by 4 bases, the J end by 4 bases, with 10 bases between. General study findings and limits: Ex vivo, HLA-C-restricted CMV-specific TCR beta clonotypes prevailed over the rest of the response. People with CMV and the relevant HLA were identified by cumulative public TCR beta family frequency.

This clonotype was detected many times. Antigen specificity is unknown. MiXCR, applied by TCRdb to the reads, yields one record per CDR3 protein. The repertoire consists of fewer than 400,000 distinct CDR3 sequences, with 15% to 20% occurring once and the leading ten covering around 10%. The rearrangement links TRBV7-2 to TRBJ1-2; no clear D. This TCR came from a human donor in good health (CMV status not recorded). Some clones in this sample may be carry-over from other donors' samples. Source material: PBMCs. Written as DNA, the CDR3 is TGTGCCAGCAGCTCGCCTGGGGTCTATGGCTACACCTTC. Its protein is CASSSPGVYGYTF.